This T cell receptor (beta chain) stems from a study of T cell changes during pregnancy in multiple sclerosis. V was clipped by 3 bases and J by 4 bases; unmatched bases: 5. From germline, CDR1 is SGDLS and CDR2 YYNGEE. The CDR3 contains 15 residues. Clones were read by immunoSEQ multiplex PCR, and TCRdb kept only the in-frame ones, dropping some. Among approximately 100,000 clones, roughly nine tenths were seen once, and the ten largest hold more than 0.95%. The clonotype comes from a female donor with multiple sclerosis, enrolled in a pregnancy study. The starting material was peripheral blood, obtained in the second trimester of pregnancy. This chain uses TRBV9 with TRBJ1-2; the match to TRBD1 covers 11 bases. CDR3 DNA sequence: TGTGCCAGCAGCGGGACAGGGGGCGCCCCCTATGGCTACACCTTC. Protein product: CASSGTGGAPYGYTF.